The present T cell receptor (beta chain) was sequenced within a study of T cell repertoires in cytomegalovirus infection. Study overall: Matching HLA type, along with CMV infection, was indicated by public TCR beta signatures.

This clonotype was counted only a few times. No antigen is known for it. Study conclusions and caveats: The study found HLA-C-restricted CMV-specific TCR beta clonotypes dominating the ex vivo response. Carriers of CMV and the relevant HLA type were discriminated by public TCR beta frequency.

The V segment lost 5 bases and the J segment 4 bases; nucleotides outside the gene matches: 6. The CDR3 has 15 amino acids. The germline V gene has CDR1 SGHTA and CDR2 FQGTGA. MiXCR, applied by TCRdb to the reads, yields one record per CDR3 protein. The sample has about 150,000 distinct CDR3 sequences; roughly a quarter are singletons. The sequence was collected from a human donor in good health (CMV status not recorded). Some clones in this sample may be carry-over from other donors' samples. The sample consisted of PBMCs. This rearrangement joins TRBV7-3 to TRBJ2-1; 9 bases map to TRBD1. The chain's CDR3 is CASSRDRVPYNEQFF. In DNA, the CDR3 is TGTGCCAGCAGCCGGGACAGGGTTCCTTACAATGAGCAGTTCTTC.